Listed below are T cell receptor beta chains from one sample, sequenced in a study of Ad26.COV2.S vaccination and SARS-CoV-2 variants. Profiled with immunoSEQ multiplex PCR; TCRdb holds only in-frame clones, not every one. The sample includes approximately 350,000 clones, around four fifths seen only once; the top ten take more than 7%. Sequenced material: peripheral blood, taken in a trial of Ad26.COV2.S vaccine versus placebo. These receptors all stem from a person between 18 and 65 years old who received the Ad26.COV2.S COVID-19 vaccine or a placebo. Each CDR3 is given with its conserved first and last residue. Rows may omit the clone size; those that give it use once, few, many or a size class.

>TRBJ2-7|.|TRBV19
CASSIYPGNEQYF
>TRBJ2-2|.|TRBV11-3
CASSLLQKSGELFF
>TRBJ1-2|.|TRBV6-5
CASSSDRGYGYTF
>TRBJ2-1|.|TRBV6-4
CASRWPRAGGLFYNEQFF
>TRBJ2-2|once|TRBV25-1
CASSELPGRGLGTGELFF
>TRBJ2-3|once|TRBV2
CASSVRLADTQYF
>TRBJ1-5|.|TRBV7-8
CASSLLQGMSNQPQHF
>TRBJ1-4|.|TRBV3-1/TRBV3-2
CASSRRERGLDEKLFF
>TRBJ1-3|.|TRBV7-6
CASSLGARGQEPFGGNTIYF
>TRBJ2-3|.|TRBV5-1
CASSSPGQRGTSTDTQYF
>TRBJ2-7|few|TRBV30
CAWSKGVGYEQYF
>TRBJ2-1|.|TRBV4-2
CASSLIGENEQFF
>TRBJ1-2|.|TRBV7-2
CASSLRGAGQGGYGYTF
>TRBJ2-3|.|TRBV4-1
CASSLDSYTDTQYF
>TRBJ1-2|.|TRBV5-3
CARSLGNPGGLRYGYTF
>TRBJ2-3|few|TRBV7-3
CASSPDGTSGTDTQYF
>TRBJ1-2|.|TRBV24-1
CATSDPGRGHGYTF
>TRBJ2-7|.|TRBV11-3
CASSPHREFWTSGYEQYF
>TRBJ1-2|.|TRBV21-1
CASSWNVGTGGPPTNYGYTF
>TRBJ1-2|.|TRBV3-1/TRBV3-2
CASSARFRANGYTF
>TRBJ1-5|.|TRBV6-6
CASSFRVNQPQHF
>TRBJ1-1|.|TRBV18
CASSREVGNTEAFF
>TRBJ2-1|.|TRBV7-2
CASSFGLAGNNEQFF